The 5 T cell receptor beta chains presented below share a single source sample, sequenced in a study of T cell responses to AZD1222 COVID-19 vaccine (dated by TCRdb to the early 2020s). To prepare the library, the immunoSEQ multiplex PCR assay was applied. TCRdb stores this immuneACCESS table with in-frame sequences only. Part of the clones is absent; in the studies checked, under half of the shortfall reflects unresolved V genes, and no reason is known for the rest. The sample table contains approximately 96,000 clones; only one count was recorded for approximately 90% of them. The ten largest clones add up to approximately 10% of the sample. The time point label here, explained by the study, means: about 28 days (+/-7) after the second vaccine dose. The sample was peripheral blood, taken 28 days after the second AZD1222 dose. The receptors shown here come from an adult who received the AZD1222 COVID-19 vaccine.

J is TRBJ1-1 and V is TRBV2, with D tentatively TRBD1 (6 bases). Germline loops: CDR1 SNHLY, CDR2 FYNNEI. The CDR3 runs 15 residues. Trimming stripped 2 bases from V and 1 base from J, with 11 bases between. The CDR3 sequence: CASSERGQTNTEAFF. For the CDR3, the DNA is TGTGCCAGCAGTGAACGGGGGCAGACGAACACTGAAGCTTTCTTT.

CDR3 sequence: CASSLAASPDPSYEQYF. CDR3 nucleotide sequence: TGTGCCAGCAGCTTGGCCGCATCCCCCGACCCCTCCTACGAGCAGTACTTC. The V and J genes are TRBV5-5 and TRBJ2-7; D unclear. This CDR3 is built from 17 residues. Trimming shortened V by 0 bases and J by 0 bases, and 16 bases separated the two germline ends. CDR1 and CDR2 from the germline V gene are SGHKS and YYEKEE (reference sequence). The full variable domain, with the rest looked up from reference TRBV5-5 and TRBJ2-7, is DAGVTQSPTHLIKTRGQQVTLRCSPISGHKSVSWYQQVLGQGPQFIFQYYEKEERGRGNFPDRFSARQFPNYSSELNVNALLLGDSALYLCASSLAASPDPSYEQYFGPGTRLTVT.

This rearrangement joins TRBV7-9 to TRBJ2-7; TRBD1 matches at 9 bases. V gave up 3 bases and J gave up 3 bases; unmatched junction bases: 9. The length of the CDR3 is 16 residues. Germline CDR1 is SEHNR and CDR2 is FQNEAQ (reference sequence). DNA for the CDR3: TGTGCCAGCAGCTTGGTCCGGGACAGGGATCTCTACGAGCAGTACTTC. It specifies CASSLVRDRDLYEQYF.

The rearrangement joins TRBV18 to TRBJ1-1, with D perhaps matching TRBD1 (5 bases). The length of the CDR3 is 17 residues. Germline V gene lookup returns CDR1 KGHSH and CDR2 LQKENI. Trimming took 3 bases from V and 6 from J, leaving 23 bases between them. The chain's CDR3 is CASSPRRDRSGSPEAFF. The CDR3 DNA sequence: TGTGCCAGCTCACCGAGAAGGGACCGATCGGGGAGCCCTGAAGCTTTCTTT.

The chain joins TRBV24-1 to TRBJ2-5, with D tentatively TRBD2 (5 bases). The V end lost 7 bases, the J end lost 2 bases, and 7 bases lay between the germline ends. The CDR3 loop spans 12 amino acids. In germline, CDR1 is KGHDR, CDR2 SFDVKD. The CDR3 DNA is TGTGCCACCAGCAGGACTCAAGAGACCCAGTACTTC. It specifies CATSRTQETQYF.